This TCR beta chain was recorded in a study of CD8 T cells in Susac syndrome. The V gene lost 0 bases and the J gene lost 7 bases, with 10 bases spanning the gap. The CDR3 runs 14 residues. Germline CDR1 reads LGHNA; CDR2 reads YSLEER. With random hexamers, roughly 0.45 to 1 ug RNA was reverse transcribed. A multiplex approach, immunoSEQ multiplex PCR, amplified TCR beta CDR3 across 54 Vbeta and 13 Jbeta. TCRdb reprocessed the immunoSEQ multiplex PCR reads with MiXCR, giving one entry per CDR3 protein. The data hold about 80,000 distinct CDR3 sequences, with 85% to 95% observed a single time. Material for sequencing was CD8+ T cells from PBMCs. The receptor's source is a human donor in good health. The chain joins TRBV4-3 to TRBJ1-5; tentative D call: TRBD1 (6 bases). CDR3 sequence (DNA): TGCGCCAGCAGCCAAGAGTCCAGGGGCCAGCCCCAGCATTTT. Translated, it gives CASSQESRGQPQHF.